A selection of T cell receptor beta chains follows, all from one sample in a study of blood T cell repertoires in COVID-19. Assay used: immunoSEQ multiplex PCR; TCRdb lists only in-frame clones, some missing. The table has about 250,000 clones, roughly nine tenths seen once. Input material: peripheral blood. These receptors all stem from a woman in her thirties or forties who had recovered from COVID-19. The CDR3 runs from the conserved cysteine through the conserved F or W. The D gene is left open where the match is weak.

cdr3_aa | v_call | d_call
CASCDVGGQEKETQYF | TRBV6-6 | TRBD1
CASSSSGSPPRTQYF | TRBV13 | TRBD2
CASSLFGSGPLEQYF | TRBV5-4 | NA
CATSDPGTSGGPNEQYF | TRBV24-1 | TRBD2
CAITKTRGNEQFF | TRBV10-3 | NA
CASRLGLATGELFF | TRBV27 | TRBD2
CSAKAVETQYF | TRBV20-1 | NA
CASADSIKISYEQYF | TRBV6-5 | NA
CASSTGTVGSGHNEQFF | TRBV7-7 | NA
CASRGGVYNEQFF | TRBV2 | NA
CATSDPRLAGTNNEQFF | TRBV24-1 | TRBD2
CASSKKPAGPLLSGANVLTF | TRBV19 | NA
CASSGLAGTYYEQYF | TRBV2 | TRBD2
CASSLTRNEQFF | TRBV28 | NA
CASSLGANEQYF | TRBV5-1 | NA
CASRPAGTDNQPQHF | TRBV5-5 | NA
CASSLDGRAAYNEQFF | TRBV27 | TRBD2
CASSFAGLYEQYF | TRBV7-9 | NA
CAWSSGGGAGYTF | TRBV30 | NA
CASSSDSSNQPQHF | TRBV9 | NA
CASSVAGGDNSPLHF | TRBV9 | TRBD1
CASRTTGEQETQYF | TRBV6-6 | TRBD1
CASSFWPYGYTF | TRBV12-3/TRBV12-4 | NA
CASSFRGGDTEAFF | TRBV11-1 | NA
CASSLASPGSYEQYF | TRBV5-1 | NA
CASSIQLVAGESTDTQYF | TRBV19 | TRBD2
CASRPRRWLLVSGNTIYF | TRBV5-1 | NA
CASRGTGGGELFF | TRBV25-1 | TRBD2
CASGGGLAGFNEQFF | TRBV27 | TRBD2
CASRGLAGGLYEQYF | TRBV6-4 | TRBD2
CASSQAYDRGWGYTF | TRBV3-1/TRBV3-2 | TRBD1
CASRQQGTNSPLHF | TRBV3-1/TRBV3-2 | NA
CASSSGLDSYEQYF | TRBV6-2/TRBV6-3 | NA
CASSPGLARTDTQYF | TRBV3-1/TRBV3-2 | TRBD2
CASSKTTGDSFVTQYF | TRBV4-2 | NA
CAWSPQDRDYYNEQFF | TRBV30 | NA
CASSLGGFGNTEAFF | TRBV5-5 | NA
CASSSWEAEADSEQFF | TRBV7-2 | NA
CASSFIRGLETQYF | TRBV28 | NA
CASSATHGEQYF | TRBV7-9 | NA
CASSQVGGQAYEQYF | TRBV3-1/TRBV3-2 | TRBD1
CASSLVRNTEAFF | TRBV11-2 | NA
CASSRLPPGQFIRNQPQHF | TRBV27 | TRBD1
CASSEGPGGIGELFF | TRBV6-1 | TRBD1
CASSLGTSGYEQYF | TRBV27 | TRBD2
CASMLSLAGVGEQFF | TRBV19 | TRBD2
CAWRATSEAFF | TRBV30 | NA
CATSDPQGAGTDTQYF | TRBV24-1 | TRBD1
CASSPTPSGGTHEQYF | TRBV28 | TRBD2
CATSAGFSGELFF | TRBV24-1 | NA
CASSSHPDGGNEQFF | TRBV7-8 | NA
CASRKQGDTEAFF | TRBV12-3/TRBV12-4 | NA